This entry features one TCR beta chain sequence. Germline V gene sequence: CDR1 SGHTA, CDR2 FQGNSA. The CDR3 runs to 14 residues. Trimming pared 4 bases from V and 5 bases from J, leaving 11 bases between. MiXCR, run by TCRdb on the RT-PCR reads, gives a single entry per CDR3 protein. The sample has about 110,000 distinct CDR3 sequences, 35% seen once. The data are from a study of patients and donors after allogeneic stem cell transplantation. Sequenced: blood, either unsorted or a sorted T cell fraction (not recorded which). This clonotype originated in a human donor who was either an allogeneic HSCT recipient or a stem cell or donor lymphocyte infusion donor (not recorded which). It is not recorded whose cells these are; they may come from a transplant donor. This chain connects TRBV7-2 to TRBJ1-4; D gene unclear. CDR3 sequence: CASSWSVENEKLFF. In nucleotides, the CDR3 is TGTGCCAGCAGCTGGTCCGTAGAAAATGAAAAACTGTTTTTT.